These 28 T cell receptor beta chains came from one sample sequenced in a study of shared clonotypes between healthy human individuals. Using immunoSEQ multiplex PCR, the repertoire was profiled, and TCRdb retains in-frame clones only, with some absent. The sample consists of 2 million to 2.5 million clones, approximately 95% of them appearing once. The sample taken for sequencing was naive CD4+ T cells from PBMCs. Subset here: CD45RA+ positively selected. The receptors were gathered from a man aged 18 to 29 in good health. Some clones in this sample may be carry-over from other donors' samples.

This clone appeared once. This chain connects TRBV29-1 to TRBJ1-3, with a tentative D call TRBD1 (6 bases). Trimming stripped 2 bases from V and 4 bases from J, with 9 bases between. CDR3 length: 13 amino acids. CDR1 is SQVTM and CDR2 is ANQGSEA in the germline V gene. The CDR3 sequence is CSVERDRGNTIYF. The CDR3 DNA reads TGCAGCGTTGAAAGAGACAGGGGAAACACCATATATTTT.

The chain recombines TRBV2 with TRBJ1-2, with TRBD1 matching over 9 bases. CDR3 length: 14 residues. With 6 bases clipped from V and 2 bases from J, the junction kept 4 bases outside the gene matches. Germline V lookup: CDR1 SNHLY, CDR2 FYNNEI. The CDR3: CASRAGQGNYGYTF. CDR3 sequence (DNA): TGTGCCAGCAGGGCTGGACAGGGGAACTATGGCTACACCTTC. Complete variable domain (other parts from reference TRBV2 and TRBJ1-2): EPEVTQTPSHQVTQMGQEVILRCVPISNHLYFYWYRQILGQKVEFLVSFYNNEISEKSEIFDDQFSVERPDGSNFTLKIRSTKLEDSAMYFCASRAGQGNYGYTFGSGTRLTVV.

This clone has a single count. J is TRBJ2-7 and V is TRBV28; possible D gene TRBD1, 6 bases. The V and J ends lost 6 bases and 6 bases respectively, with 18 bases between them. From germline, CDR1 is MDHEN and CDR2 SYDVKM. The CDR3 sequence is 14 residues long. The CDR3 sequence is CASSAGTRQSEQYF. The DNA of the CDR3 is TGTGCCAGCAGCGCCGGGACAAGGCAAAGCGAGCAGTACTTC.

The chain combines TRBV18 with TRBJ2-2; 9 nucleotides agree with TRBD1. The CDR3 totals 16 residues. V was pared by 2 bases and J by 0 bases, with 1 base of the junction left unmatched. Germline V gene lookup returns CDR1 KGHSH and CDR2 LQKENI. CDR3 nucleotide sequence: TGTGCCAGCTCACCAGGACAGGGGACGAACACCGGGGAGCTGTTTTTT. Translation: CASSPGQGTNTGELFF.

This chain uses TRBV14 with TRBJ1-4, with D possibly matching TRBD1 (6 bases). The ends were cut back, 5 bases at V and 5 bases at J, with 18 bases in the middle. The germline CDR1 and CDR2 sequences are SGHDN and FVKESK. The CDR3 runs to 16 residues. CDR3 coding DNA: TGTGCCAGCAGCTCCATACAGGGCAGGGGCAATGAAAAACTGTTTTTT. It translates to CASSSIQGRGNEKLFF.

This chain uses TRBV7-9 with TRBJ2-6; unclear D gene. CDR1 is SEHNR and CDR2 is FQNEAQ in the germline V gene (reference sequence). V gave up 5 bases and J gave up 0 bases, with 8 bases separating them. This CDR3 contains 15 residues. CDR3 protein: CASSGSGSGANVLTF. The CDR3 nucleotides read TGTGCCAGCAGCGGAAGTGGCTCTGGGGCCAACGTCCTGACTTTC. The whole variable domain, remainder taken from reference TRBV7-9 and TRBJ2-6, is DTGVSQNPRHKITKRGQNVTFRCDPISEHNRLYWYRQTLGQGPEFLTYFQNEAQLEKSRLLSDRFSAERPKGSFSTLEIQRTEQGDSAMYLCASSGSGSGANVLTFGAGSRLTVL.

The V and J genes are TRBV7-9 and TRBJ2-3, with D hard to call. CDR3 length: 15 amino acids. CDR1 and CDR2 from the germline V gene are SEHNR and FQNEAQ (reference sequence). V was pared by 2 bases and J by 2 bases, with 11 bases between. CDR3 DNA: TGTGCCAGCAGCTTATCAGGTTCCCTCACAGATACGCAGTATTTT. Amino acid sequence: CASSLSGSLTDTQYF.

The chain recombines TRBV5-1 with TRBJ2-1; TRBD1 might be the D (5 bases). The CDR3 contains 14 residues. Looked up from germline, CDR1 is SGHRS and CDR2 is YFSETQ. Trimming left V 0 bases short and J 9 bases short, with 13 bases between. As DNA, the CDR3 is TGCGCCAGCAGCTTGGGGCAGGTGCAGGGTGAGCAGTTCTTC. Translating it yields CASSLGQVQGEQFF.

For the CDR3, the DNA is TGTGCCAGCGGACTACCGGGACTAGGGCAGTTCTTC. The encoded protein is CASGLPGLGQFF. The chain links TRBV28 to TRBJ2-1; 8 bases are shared with TRBD2. CDR3 length: 12 residues. The ends lost 8 bases at V and 12 bases at J; junction bases unmatched: 9. Germline CDR1 is MDHEN and CDR2 is SYDVKM. The full variable domain, with the rest looked up from reference TRBV28 and TRBJ2-1, is DVKVTQSSRYLVKRTGEKVFLECVQDMDHENMFWYRQDPGLGLRLIYFSYDVKMKEKGDIPEGYSVSREKKERFSLILESASTNQTSMYLCASGLPGLGQFFGPGTRLTVL.

The chain has TRBV11-1 and TRBJ1-3, with D hard to call. In germline, CDR1 is SGHAT, CDR2 FQDESV (reference sequence). The V end was cut by 5 bases, the J end by 0 bases, with 8 bases between. CDR3 length equals 14 residues. The CDR3 DNA reads TGTGCCAGCAGCGTTACATCCTCTGGAAACACCATATATTTT. Protein product: CASSVTSSGNTIYF.

This chain uses TRBV7-2 with TRBJ2-3, with 7 bases identical to TRBD1. The CDR3 totals 16 residues. The trim removed 5 bases at V and 4 bases at J, leaving 12 bases unmatched. CDR1 is SGHTA, CDR2 FQGNSA, per germline. CDR3 region: CASSNRIKGAADTQYF. CDR3 sequence (DNA): TGTGCCAGCAGCAACAGAATTAAGGGGGCGGCAGATACGCAGTATTTT.

This clone was observed a single time. The gene calls are TRBV5-6 and TRBJ2-7, with TRBD1 matching 8 bases. Germline-derived CDR1 and CDR2 are SGHDT and YYEEEE. The CDR3 spans 15 residues. V shed 7 bases, J shed 1 base, and the junction held 10 bases outside the gene matches. CDR3 nucleotide sequence: TGTGCCAGCCTTCCTTCAGGGACAGGTTCCTACGAGCAGTACTTC. Translated: CASLPSGTGSYEQYF.

The chain links TRBV9 to TRBJ2-6, with 11 bases identical to TRBD2. The CDR3 is 18 amino acids. Trimming removed 4 bases from V and 1 base from J; junction bases left unmatched: 7. Germline values: CDR1 SGDLS, CDR2 YYNGEE. CDR3 loop: CASSPAGTSGSGANVLTF. In DNA form, the CDR3 reads TGTGCCAGCAGCCCAGCAGGGACTAGCGGTTCTGGGGCCAACGTCCTGACTTTC.

This clone showed up just a few times. The chain carries TRBV19 and TRBJ1-5, with D maybe TRBD1 (5 bases). The V end lost 6 bases, the J end lost 7 bases, and 16 bases lay between the germline ends. The V gene's germline CDR1 is LNHDA and CDR2 SQIVND (reference sequence). The CDR3 has 14 amino acids. CDR3 nucleotide sequence: TGTGCCAGTAGAAAGGCGACAGAGGGGCAGCCCCAGCATTTT. Amino acids: CASRKATEGQPQHF.

The rearrangement links TRBV15 to TRBJ1-5, with 8 bases matching TRBD1. Losses at the gene ends were 4 bases for V and 6 bases for J; bases not matched to a gene: 11. Germline CDR1 reads LNHNV; CDR2 reads YYDKDF (reference sequence). The CDR3 length is 16 residues. DNA of the CDR3: TGTGCCACCAGCACCCGACGCGGACAGGGAGGTCAGCCCCAGCATTTT. Translating it yields CATSTRRGQGGQPQHF.

This sequence joins TRBV9 and TRBJ2-1; D possibly corresponds to TRBD1 (7 bases). Trimming cost V 4 bases and J 4 bases, with 18 bases left between them. Germline assignment: CDR1 SGDLS and CDR2 YYNGEE. CDR3 size: 16 residues. Here the CDR3 reads CASSPTGGRGYNEQFF. In nucleotides, the CDR3 is TGTGCCAGCAGCCCAACCGGGGGCAGGGGGTACAATGAGCAGTTCTTC.

The rearrangement links TRBV5-1 to TRBJ2-5; TRBD2 aligns across 9 bases. The germline V gene encodes CDR1 SGHRS and CDR2 YFSETQ. J lost 4 bases, V lost 4 bases, and 11 bases had no gene match. This CDR3 has 16 amino acids. The CDR3 DNA reads as TGCGCCAGCAGCCCGGGGGGTAGCGGGAGCAGAGAGACCCAGTACTTC. Its protein is CASSPGGSGSRETQYF.

This rearrangement joins TRBV9 to TRBJ1-1; D is undetermined. Germline loops: CDR1 SGDLS, CDR2 YYNGEE. There are 13 residues in the CDR3. Deletions cut 2 bases from V and 5 bases from J, with 10 bases between. The DNA for the CDR3 is TGTGCCAGCAGCGTCTACAGCAGGACTGAAGCTTTCTTT. Amino acid sequence: CASSVYSRTEAFF. The full variable domain, its missing parts supplied by reference TRBV9 and TRBJ1-1, is DSGVTQTPKHLITATGQRVTLRCSPRSGDLSVYWYQQSLDQGLQFLIQYYNGEERAKGNILERFSAQQFPDLHSELNLSSLELGDSALYFCASSVYSRTEAFFGQGTRLTVV.

The chain couples TRBV27 to TRBJ2-5; TRBD1 might be the D (5 bases). The CDR3 is 15 residues long. CDR1 is MNHEY and CDR2 is SMNVEV in the germline V gene (reference sequence). V lost 5 bases to trimming and J lost 0 bases, with 13 bases between them. The CDR3 is CASSPLGVDQETQYF. In nucleotides, the CDR3 is TGTGCCAGCAGTCCCCTAGGGGTAGACCAAGAGACCCAGTACTTC.

The chain recombines TRBV7-2 with TRBJ1-1; perhaps TRBD1 as D (5 bases). The CDR3 has 13 residues. Between the trimmed V and J ends, which lost 2 bases and 6 bases, there was a span of 10 bases. In germline, CDR1 is SGHTA, CDR2 FQGNSA. The CDR3 coding sequence is TGTGCCAGCAGCTTATGGGGACTTGCTGAAGCTTTCTTT. Protein: CASSLWGLAEAFF.

This clone is a singleton in its sample. Other DNA sequences from this sample encode an identical CDR3 as well. J is TRBJ2-5 and V is TRBV7-6; D not certain. This CDR3 has 12 amino acids. Per germline, CDR1 SGHVS and CDR2 FNYEAQ. Trimming stripped 5 bases from V and 5 bases from J, with 9 bases between. DNA of the CDR3: TGTGCCAGCAGCCCCTCGGGCGAGACCCAGTACTTC. The encoded protein is CASSPSGETQYF. Using reference TRBV7-6 and TRBJ2-5 for the parts outside the CDR3, the full variable domain is GAGVSQSPRYKVTKRGQDVALRCDPISGHVSLYWYRQALGQGPEFLTYFNYEAQQDKSGLPNDRFSAERPEGSISTLTIQRTEQRDSAMYRCASSPSGETQYFGPGTRLLVL.

Points on this clone: The same CDR3 is also encoded by other DNA sequences in this sample. The chain carries TRBV5-1 and TRBJ2-5; a possible D gene is TRBD1 (6 bases). Per germline, CDR1 SGHRS and CDR2 YFSETQ. Deletions cut 2 bases from V and 1 base from J, with 9 bases between. The CDR3 is 14 amino acids. CDR3: CASSFGQSQETQYF. In nucleotides, the CDR3 is TGCGCCAGCAGCTTTGGACAGTCCCAAGAGACCCAGTACTTC.

V is TRBV20-1 and J is TRBJ2-1; D not certain. Germline V gives CDR1 DFQATT, CDR2 SNEGSKA (reference sequence). V lost 4 bases and J 6 bases, leaving 7 bases between the germline ends. The CDR3 loop spans 11 amino acids. The CDR3 DNA reads TGCAGTGCTATCCGTGGCAATGAGCAGTTCTTC. As protein: CSAIRGNEQFF.

This chain links TRBV7-2 with TRBJ2-7, with 9 bases that match TRBD2. V lost 2 bases to trimming and J lost 1 base; unmatched junction nucleotides: 3. Germline-derived CDR1 and CDR2 are SGHTA and FQGNSA. The CDR3 is 15 amino acids. Here the CDR3 reads CASSLYLAGSYEQYF. As DNA, the CDR3 is TGTGCCAGCAGCTTATACCTAGCGGGGTCCTACGAGCAGTACTTC.

The CDR3 reads CASSLGGGGASGNTIYF. DNA of the CDR3: TGTGCCAGCAGTTTAGGGGGAGGGGGAGCCTCTGGAAACACCATATATTTT. The rearrangement links TRBV28 to TRBJ1-3; D possibly corresponds to TRBD1 (6 bases). Trimming left V 2 bases short and J 0 bases short, with 14 bases between. CDR1 and CDR2 (germline): MDHEN, SYDVKM. The CDR3 has 17 amino acids.

Notes on this clone: Its ends do not fully match the called genes, so a read error is possible. The V gene is TRBV2, the J gene TRBJ1-1; D ambiguous. Germline V lookup: CDR1 SNHLY, CDR2 FYNNEI. CDR3 length: 11 amino acids. The CDR3 DNA is TGTGCCAGCAGTGAGAGTCTGGGGAGGGATTTT. It encodes CASSESLGRDF.

The V and J genes are TRBV27 and TRBJ2-7; 7 positions agree with TRBD2. Germline V gene lookup returns CDR1 MNHEY and CDR2 SMNVEV (reference sequence). This CDR3 contains 15 residues. The V gene end was trimmed by 7 bases and the J gene end by 2 bases; junction bases not matched to a gene: 11. The CDR3 DNA sequence: TGTGCCAGCACATACAGCGTGGGGGGGACCTACGAGCAGTACTTC. Encoded protein: CASTYSVGGTYEQYF.

This rearrangement joins TRBV5-6 to TRBJ1-2, with TRBD1 identical over 9 bases. J gave up 3 bases and V 1 base, and 4 bases lay outside the gene matches. The CDR3 totals 15 residues. The germline gives CDR1 SGHDT, CDR2 YYEEEE. CDR3 protein: CASSLRDRVYYGYTF. In nucleotides, the CDR3 is TGTGCCAGCAGCTTGAGGGACAGGGTATACTATGGCTACACCTTC.